A single sample gave rise to the 25 T cell receptor beta chains below, sequenced in a study of T cells in Graves' hyperthyroidism and ophthalmopathy. RNA transcripts were the template for amplifying TCR beta CDR3 regions. In the first-round RT-PCR of the TCR CDR3, the HTBI primer set was used. Each CDR3 protein gets one entry after TCRdb re-called the multiplex PCR reads with MiXCR. The profile shows a few hundred thousand distinct CDR3 sequences, roughly 19% of them singletons. The sample taken for sequencing was blood. Receptor source: a man aged 50-59 years with Graves' ophthalmopathy.

In this sample, this clonotype turned up many times. The rearrangement links TRBV11-2 to TRBJ2-7, with D perhaps TRBD1 or TRBD2 (5 bases each). Germline assignment: CDR1 SGHAT and CDR2 FQNNGV. The CDR3 is 12 residues long. The V gene lost 5 bases and the J gene lost 3 bases, with 8 bases spanning the gap. The CDR3, as DNA: TGTGCCAGCAGCGGGGGAAACTACGAGCAGTACTTC. It yields the protein CASSGGNYEQYF.

This clonotype was recorded a few times. CDR3 in DNA: TGTGCCAGCAGCGGGGTCATAGATACGCAGTATTTT. It specifies CASSGVIDTQYF. The chain employs TRBV5-6 and TRBJ2-3, with D unclear. There are 12 residues in the CDR3. Trimming removed 4 bases from V and 5 bases from J, with 8 bases in between. CDR1 SGHDT and CDR2 YYEEEE come from the germline V gene.

V is TRBV9 and J is TRBJ2-1; 9 bases map to TRBD1. Trimming at V came to 3 bases and at J to 6 bases, leaving 13 bases not matched to a gene. The germline V gene has CDR1 SGDLS and CDR2 YYNGEE. The CDR3 runs to 17 residues. The CDR3 loop is CASSAGGGTGSFNEQFF. CDR3 nucleotide sequence: TGTGCCAGCAGCGCAGGAGGGGGGACAGGGTCGTTCAATGAGCAGTTCTTC.

This clonotype was seen more than once but under ten times. The chain combines TRBV9 with TRBJ1-2; D call uncertain. Germline-derived CDR1 and CDR2 are SGDLS and YYNGEE. Trimming pared 0 bases from V and 6 bases from J, leaving 9 bases between. There are 13 residues in the CDR3. The CDR3 coding sequence is TGTGCCAGCAGCGTAGGTGGCGCGGATGGCTACACCTTC. Protein: CASSVGGADGYTF.

The V and J genes are TRBV6-1 and TRBJ1-6, with D tentatively TRBD1 (5 bases). CDR1 and CDR2 (germline): MNHNS, SASEGT. This CDR3 has 12 amino acids. V was trimmed by 7 bases and J by 7 bases, leaving 8 bases between them. The CDR3 nucleotides are TGTGCCAGCAACGGGGGGAATTCACCCCTCCACTTT. This translates into CASNGGNSPLHF.

The sample holds one count of this clonotype. The chain uses TRBV19 and TRBJ1-5, with D perhaps matching TRBD1 (5 bases). The CDR3 has 17 amino acids. Germline V gene data show CDR1 as LNHDA and CDR2 as SQIVND (reference sequence). Trimming left V 4 bases short and J 2 bases short, with 18 bases between. This CDR3 is CASSKSPGRSGNQPQHF. DNA of the CDR3: TGTGCCAGTAGTAAGTCTCCAGGGCGTAGCGGCAATCAGCCCCAGCATTTT.

The chain links TRBV7-2 to TRBJ2-7, with D perhaps matching TRBD2 (6 bases). This CDR3 comprises 12 residues. V gave up 5 bases and J gave up 6 bases, with 11 bases separating them. The germline V gene has CDR1 SGHTA and CDR2 FQGNSA. The CDR3 coding sequence is TGTGCCAGCAGCGGCGCGGGACTCGAGCAGTACTTC. It translates to CASSGAGLEQYF.

The genes are TRBV14 and TRBJ1-4; D ambiguous. V lost 5 bases to trimming and J lost 8 bases, with 9 bases between them. Germline assignment: CDR1 SGHDN and CDR2 FVKESK. There are 12 residues in the CDR3. DNA for the CDR3: TGTGCCAGCAGCTTCCTCCCCGAAAAACTGTTTTTT. The encoded protein is CASSFLPEKLFF.

This clonotype has more than one count but fewer than ten. The rearrangement joins TRBV28 to TRBJ2-7; 8 bases map to TRBD2. The germline V gene encodes CDR1 MDHEN and CDR2 SYDVKM. V was clipped by 6 bases and J by 2 bases; unmatched bases: 6. The CDR3 spans 14 residues. The CDR3, as DNA: TGTGCCAGCAGGCGGGGGGTGGGCGCCTACGAGCAGTACTTC. It translates to CASRRGVGAYEQYF.

This clonotype was recorded at least ten times. The chain links TRBV20-1 to TRBJ1-4, with a possible D match to TRBD1 (5 bases). From germline, CDR1 is DFQATT and CDR2 SNEGSKA (reference sequence). Trimming removed 3 bases at V and 7 bases at J, with 15 bases between. There are 14 residues in the CDR3. CDR3 sequence: CSARVAQGGEKLFF. As DNA, the CDR3 is TGCAGTGCTAGGGTAGCCCAGGGTGGTGAAAAACTGTTTTTT.

This clonotype has more than one count but fewer than ten. The V and J genes are TRBV14 and TRBJ2-1; D tentatively fits TRBD1 or TRBD2 (5 bases each). In germline, CDR1 is SGHDN, CDR2 FVKESK. Deletions cut 1 base from V and 2 bases from J, with 15 bases between. This CDR3 comprises 17 residues. This CDR3 reads CASSQGGEGFTYNEQFF. CDR3 nucleotide sequence: TGTGCCAGCAGCCAAGGAGGCGAGGGGTTCACCTACAATGAGCAGTTCTTC.

The V call is TRBV10-3, the J call TRBJ2-5; D ambiguous. In germline, CDR1 is ENHRY, CDR2 SYGVKD. The V gene lost 2 bases and the J gene lost 7 bases, with 11 bases spanning the gap. This CDR3 spans 13 amino acids. CDR3 sequence: CAISEGPSGTQYF. The CDR3 bases are TGTGCCATCAGTGAGGGACCCTCAGGGACCCAGTACTTC.

CDR3 coding DNA: TGCAGCGTTGAAGCGGGACAGGGCTCCTACGAGCAGTACTTC. Protein product: CSVEAGQGSYEQYF. The J gene is TRBJ2-7, the V gene TRBV29-1; 9 nucleotides align to TRBD1. The V segment lost 1 base and the J segment 0 bases; nucleotides outside the gene matches: 1. CDR1 SQVTM and CDR2 ANQGSEA come from the germline V gene. CDR3 length: 14 residues.

This clonotype was seen repeatedly, ten times or more. V gene TRBV11-2 combines with J gene TRBJ2-3; D gene ambiguous. Germline CDR1 and CDR2: SGHAT and FQNNGV. This CDR3 has 15 residues. The germline V and J ends were trimmed by 1 base and 2 bases, with 10 bases remaining between them. The CDR3 nucleotides read TGTGCCAGCAGCTTAGGAGCGAGAGACACAGATACGCAGTATTTT. It encodes CASSLGARDTDTQYF.

In its sample, this clonotype was seen many times. The chain employs TRBV7-3 and TRBJ2-5; no clear D. The V end lost 1 base, the J end lost 5 bases, and 8 bases lay between the germline ends. CDR1 SGHTA and CDR2 FQGTGA come from the germline V gene. This CDR3 comprises 13 residues. The CDR3 loop reads CASSLIVSETQYF. CDR3 coding DNA: TGTGCCAGCAGCTTAATCGTGAGCGAGACCCAGTACTTC. Full variable domain (rest looked up from reference TRBV7-3 and TRBJ2-5): GAGVSQTPSNKVTEKGKYVELRCDPISGHTALYWYRQSLGQGPEFLIYFQGTGAADDSGLPNDRFFAVRPEGSVSTLKIQRTERGDSAVYLCASSLIVSETQYFGPGTRLLVL.

This clonotype was found a few times. The chain is built from TRBV7-2 and TRBJ2-2; 7 bases map to TRBD1. The V segment lost 2 bases and the J segment 6 bases; nucleotides outside the gene matches: 15. This CDR3 region has 18 residues. Germline assignment: CDR1 SGHTA and CDR2 FQGNSA. CDR3 protein: CASSLMNGRRGRAGELFF. The DNA of the CDR3 is TGTGCCAGCAGCTTAATGAATGGGAGAAGGGGGCGGGCCGGGGAGCTGTTTTTT.

The J gene is TRBJ2-7, the V gene TRBV15; D is possibly TRBD2 (5 bases). The CDR3 contains 13 residues. Germline V gene sequence: CDR1 LNHNV, CDR2 YYDKDF (reference sequence). V lost 0 bases and J 5 bases, leaving 8 bases between the germline ends. The DNA of the CDR3 is TGTGCCACCAGCAGAGATCCAGCGGACGAGCAGTACTTC. This translates into CATSRDPADEQYF.

The chain couples TRBV27 to TRBJ1-1; 8 bases map to TRBD1. CDR3 length: 14 amino acids. V lost 6 bases, J lost 0 bases, and 3 bases stayed unmatched. Germline V gene sequence: CDR1 MNHEY, CDR2 SMNVEV (reference sequence). The CDR3 DNA reads as TGTGCCAGCAGGACAGGGGTTATGAACACTGAAGCTTTCTTT. Its protein product is CASRTGVMNTEAFF.

This clonotype was recorded at least ten times. This chain uses TRBV7-8 with TRBJ1-3, with D possibly being TRBD1 (6 bases). Per the germline V gene, CDR1 is SGHVS and CDR2 is FQNEAQ. The CDR3 runs to 16 residues. V was trimmed by 3 bases and J by 1 base, leaving 13 bases between them. The CDR3 is CASSFGEGGSGNTIYF. Here the CDR3 DNA reads TGTGCCAGCAGCTTCGGTGAGGGGGGATCTGGAAACACCATATATTTT.

This clonotype came up a few times. The V call is TRBV7-2, the J call TRBJ1-5, with D perhaps TRBD1 (6 bases). This CDR3 is 14 amino acids long. The V gene lost 3 bases and the J gene lost 3 bases, with 9 bases spanning the gap. Germline V gives CDR1 SGHTA, CDR2 FQGNSA. CDR3 nucleotide sequence: TGTGCCAGCAGCTTCACAGGGAACAATCAGCCCCAGCATTTT. This encodes CASSFTGNNQPQHF.

The V gene is TRBV7-9, the J gene TRBJ2-1; D gene unclear. The germline CDR1 and CDR2 sequences are SEHNR and FQNEAQ (reference sequence). The V gene lost 8 bases and the J gene lost 12 bases, with 17 bases spanning the gap. The CDR3 is 12 residues long. CDR3 sequence: CASQLSTAGQFF. The CDR3 region has the DNA TGTGCCAGCCAGCTATCGACGGCCGGGCAGTTCTTC.

The gene calls are TRBV19 and TRBJ2-7; 7 bases line up with TRBD1. The CDR3 length is 13 residues. Per the germline V gene, CDR1 is LNHDA and CDR2 is SQIVND (reference sequence). With 8 bases clipped from V and 4 bases from J, the junction kept 8 bases outside the gene matches. The CDR3 region is CASSDRSGYEQYF. Written as DNA, the CDR3 is TGTGCCAGTTCGGACAGGTCCGGGTACGAGCAGTACTTC.

This sequence joins TRBV27 and TRBJ2-5; 8 nucleotides align to TRBD2. The CDR3 is 19 amino acids. Losses at the gene ends were 6 bases for V and 5 bases for J; bases not matched to a gene: 23. CDR1 is MNHEY and CDR2 is SMNVEV in the germline V gene (reference sequence). CDR3 in DNA: TGTGCCAGCAGCACCCGGTTCGGGGCGGGAGGAGGTAGAGGGGAGACCCAGTACTTC. This encodes CASSTRFGAGGGRGETQYF.

This clonotype was observed many times. CDR3 amino acids: CASRPTASTDTQYF. The CDR3 DNA reads as TGTGCCAGCAGGCCTACCGCTAGCACAGATACGCAGTATTTT. V usage is TRBV2 and J usage is TRBJ2-3, with unresolved D. There are 14 residues in the CDR3. V lost 6 bases, J lost 0 bases, and 10 bases lay in between. Germline V gives CDR1 SNHLY, CDR2 FYNNEI.

The V gene is TRBV5-6, the J gene TRBJ2-5, with 9 bases lining up with TRBD1. CDR1 is SGHDT and CDR2 is YYEEEE in the germline V gene. The CDR3 has 16 residues. V lost 3 bases to trimming and J lost 2 bases; unmatched junction nucleotides: 8. The CDR3 nucleotides read TGTGCCAGCAGCTGGTTGACAGGGGGGAGGCAAGAGACCCAGTACTTC. It yields the protein CASSWLTGGRQETQYF.